The clone carrying this T cell receptor beta chain turned up a few times. This specimen belongs to a study of T cells after yellow fever vaccination. TCRdb processed the 5' RACE reads anew with MiXCR; each CDR3 protein has one entry. The sample includes 510,000 or so distinct CDR3 sequences, less than 20% of them seen just once. Germline V gives CDR1 MNHEY, CDR2 SVGAGI. The CDR3 extends over 14 amino acids. V shed 1 base, J shed 5 bases, and the junction held 3 bases outside the gene matches. This sequence originates from a man aged 25 to 45 who received the YFV17D yellow fever vaccine. This material consisted of PBMCs, taken 15 days after the yellow fever booster vaccination. This rearrangement joins TRBV6-5 to TRBJ2-3; TRBD1 matches 7 bases. The DNA of the CDR3 is TGTGCCAGCAGTTACTTTCAGGGGGAAGATACGCAGTATTTT. Its protein is CASSYFQGEDTQYF.